This passage covers 5 T cell receptor beta chains from one sample sequenced in a study of T cell responses to AZD1222 COVID-19 vaccine. The table came from immunoSEQ multiplex PCR; TCRdb's copy has only in-frame clones and leaves some out. The sample comprises some 120,000 clones, roughly 87% of which are singletons, and about 1.5% rests with the top ten. The sequenced sample was peripheral blood, obtained on day 0 of AZD1222 vaccination. The receptors derive from an adult in good health.

This chain connects TRBV9 to TRBJ2-7, with 7 bases fitting TRBD1. Germline CDR1 reads SGDLS; CDR2 reads YYNGEE. The V and J ends lost 2 bases and 5 bases, in that order; junction bases with no gene match: 10. The length of the CDR3 is 15 residues. The CDR3 DNA reads as TGTGCCAGCAGCGTTACAGGGGAGACCGGCCACGAGCAGTACTTC. As protein: CASSVTGETGHEQYF.

This rearrangement joins TRBV24-1 to TRBJ2-1; perhaps D is TRBD1 or TRBD2 (6 bases each). The CDR3 has 15 amino acids. V lost 1 base and J 7 bases, leaving 13 bases between the germline ends. Germline V lookup: CDR1 KGHDR, CDR2 SFDVKD. The CDR3 sequence is CATSDLGGRINEQFF. CDR3 DNA: TGTGCCACCAGTGATTTAGGGGGGCGCATAAATGAGCAGTTCTTC.

The chain couples TRBV5-6 to TRBJ1-2; TRBD1 might be the D (6 bases). Per the germline V gene, CDR1 is SGHDT and CDR2 is YYEEEE. The CDR3 is 15 residues long. Trimming cost V 2 bases and J 5 bases, with 16 bases left between them. The chain's CDR3 is CASSFREGGTYGYTF. CDR3 in DNA: TGTGCCAGCAGCTTCCGGGAAGGGGGTACTTATGGCTACACCTTC.

The gene calls are TRBV10-3 and TRBJ1-4; D is undetermined. The CDR3 has 15 residues. Germline V gene data show CDR1 as ENHRY and CDR2 as SYGVKD. V was cut by 5 bases and J by 7 bases, with 17 bases left in between. In DNA form, the CDR3 reads TGTGCCATCAGTCCCCGGTCCGGGGTTAGTGAAAAACTGTTTTTT. Its translation is CAISPRSGVSEKLFF.

The chain uses TRBV29-1 and TRBJ1-2; D remains ambiguous. The CDR3 contains 11 residues. CDR1 and CDR2 from the germline V gene are SQVTM and ANQGSEA. Trimming cost V 2 bases and J 7 bases, with 8 bases left between them. CDR3 nucleotides: TGCAGCGTTGAAAAACCGCGTGGCTACACCTTC. It translates to CSVEKPRGYTF.